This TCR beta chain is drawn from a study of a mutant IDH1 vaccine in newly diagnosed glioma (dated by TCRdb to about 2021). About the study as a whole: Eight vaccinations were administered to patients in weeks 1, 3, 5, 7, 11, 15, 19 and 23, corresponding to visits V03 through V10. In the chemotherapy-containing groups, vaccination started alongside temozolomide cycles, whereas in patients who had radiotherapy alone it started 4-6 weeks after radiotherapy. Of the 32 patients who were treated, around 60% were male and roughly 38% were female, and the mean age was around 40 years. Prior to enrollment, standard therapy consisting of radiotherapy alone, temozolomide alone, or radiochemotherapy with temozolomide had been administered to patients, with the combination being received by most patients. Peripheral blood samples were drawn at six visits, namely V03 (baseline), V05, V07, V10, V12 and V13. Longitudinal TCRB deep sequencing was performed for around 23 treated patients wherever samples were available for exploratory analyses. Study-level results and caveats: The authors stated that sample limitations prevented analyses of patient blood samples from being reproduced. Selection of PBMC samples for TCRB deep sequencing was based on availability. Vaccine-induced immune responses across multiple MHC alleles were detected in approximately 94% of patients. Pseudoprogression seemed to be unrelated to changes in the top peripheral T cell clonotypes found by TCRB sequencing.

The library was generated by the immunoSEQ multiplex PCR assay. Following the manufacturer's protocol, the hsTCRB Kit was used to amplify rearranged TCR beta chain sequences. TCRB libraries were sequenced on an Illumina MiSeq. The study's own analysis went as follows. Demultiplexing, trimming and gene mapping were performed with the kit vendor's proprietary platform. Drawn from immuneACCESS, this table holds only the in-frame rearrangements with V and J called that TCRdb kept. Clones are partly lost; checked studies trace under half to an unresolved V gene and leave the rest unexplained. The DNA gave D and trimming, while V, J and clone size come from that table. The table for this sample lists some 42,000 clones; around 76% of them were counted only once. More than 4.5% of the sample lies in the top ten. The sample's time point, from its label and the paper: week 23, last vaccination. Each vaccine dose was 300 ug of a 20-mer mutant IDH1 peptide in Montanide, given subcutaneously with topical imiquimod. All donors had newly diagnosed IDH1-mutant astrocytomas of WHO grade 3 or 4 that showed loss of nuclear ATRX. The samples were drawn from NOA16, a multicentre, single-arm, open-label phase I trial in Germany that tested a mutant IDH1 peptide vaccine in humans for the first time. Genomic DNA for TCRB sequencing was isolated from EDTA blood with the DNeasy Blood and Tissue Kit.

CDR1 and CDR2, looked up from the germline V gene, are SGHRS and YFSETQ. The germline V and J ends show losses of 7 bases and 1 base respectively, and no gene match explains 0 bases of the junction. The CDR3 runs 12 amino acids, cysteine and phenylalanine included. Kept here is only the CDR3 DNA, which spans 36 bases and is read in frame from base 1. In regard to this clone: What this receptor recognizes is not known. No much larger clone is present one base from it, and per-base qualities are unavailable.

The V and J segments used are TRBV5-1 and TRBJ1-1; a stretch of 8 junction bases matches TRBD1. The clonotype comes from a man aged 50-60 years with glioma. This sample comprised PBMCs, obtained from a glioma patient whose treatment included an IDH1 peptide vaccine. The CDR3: CASGTGNTEAFF. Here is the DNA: TGCGCCAGCGGGACAGGGAACACTGAAGCTTTCTTT.